This passage covers 32 T cell receptor beta chains from one sample sequenced in a study of T-cell reconstitution after alpha-beta-depleted transplantation in children. Unique molecular identifiers were incorporated into the prepared TCRbeta library. TCRdb fed the PCR reads into MiXCR, producing one record per CDR3 protein. The sample yields 500,000 or so distinct CDR3 sequences, approximately 29% seen once. Sequencing used PBMCs from the stem cell graft donor, obtained from the stem cell graft. The receptors were gathered from a human donor who donated a stem cell graft to a child with aplastic anemia.

The J gene is TRBJ2-3, the V gene TRBV18, with D possibly TRBD2 on 6 matching bases. The germline V gene encodes CDR1 KGHSH and CDR2 LQKENI. Trimming took off 1 base at V and 4 bases at J, with 18 bases between the two ends. The CDR3 runs 17 residues. CDR3 amino acids: CASSPRSSGSPSDTQYF. The CDR3 DNA follows: TGTGCCAGCTCACCACGTTCCTCCGGGAGCCCCTCAGATACGCAGTATTTT.

This clonotype was counted only a few times. The chain combines TRBV7-2 with TRBJ2-3; the match to TRBD2 covers 8 bases. CDR3 size: 15 residues. V dropped 1 base and J dropped 3; count of bases not matched to a gene: 3. Germline V gene sequence: CDR1 SGHTA, CDR2 FQGNSA. This chain's CDR3 is CASSLVASGTDTQYF. In nucleotides, the CDR3 is TGTGCCAGCAGCTTAGTGGCTAGCGGGACAGATACGCAGTATTTT.

This clonotype showed up just a few times. The rearrangement uses TRBV9 and TRBJ1-6; 10 positions match TRBD1. The CDR3 covers 14 residues. After removal of 3 bases from V and 9 bases from J, the junction contained 3 bases not matched to a gene. From germline, CDR1 is SGDLS and CDR2 YYNGEE. The CDR3 sequence: CASSGGQGGSPLHF. CDR3 DNA sequence: TGTGCCAGCAGCGGCGGACAGGGGGGTTCACCCCTCCACTTT.

The table lists this clonotype with a few counts. The chain couples TRBV12-3 or TRBV12-4 to TRBJ2-1, with D possibly matching TRBD1 (6 bases). This CDR3 is 13 amino acids long. The V end was cut by 3 bases, the J end by 8 bases, with 11 bases between. CDR3 sequence: CASSFSGVDEQFF. The CDR3 DNA follows: TGTGCCAGCAGTTTTTCAGGGGTCGATGAGCAGTTCTTC.

This clonotype appeared a few times. The chain couples TRBV9 to TRBJ2-7, with unresolved D. V was shortened by 0 bases and J by 2 bases, with 12 bases between the two germline ends. The CDR3 loop spans 15 amino acids. CDR1 is SGDLS and CDR2 is YYNGEE in the germline V gene. The CDR3 nucleotides are TGTGCCAGCAGCGTAGACTTGTCGGCTCCCTACGAGCAGTACTTC. Translating gives CASSVDLSAPYEQYF.

The table lists this clonotype with a few counts. The V gene is TRBV12-3 or TRBV12-4, the J gene TRBJ2-3, with 8 bases matching TRBD2. The CDR3 totals 15 residues. J was trimmed by 1 base and V by 6 bases; bases with no gene match: 6. The CDR3 loop is CASRRLASRTDTQYF. DNA of the CDR3: TGTGCCAGCAGAAGACTAGCGTCACGCACAGATACGCAGTATTTT.

The chain carries TRBV18 and TRBJ1-3, with D perhaps TRBD1 (5 bases). V was pared by 3 bases and J by 2 bases, with 17 bases between. The CDR3 extends over 17 amino acids. Germline V gene data show CDR1 as KGHSH and CDR2 as LQKENI. The DNA for the CDR3 is TGTGCCAGCTCACCCTTCTGGGACCTCAGACCTGGAAACACCATATATTTT. Translation: CASSPFWDLRPGNTIYF.

This clonotype qualifies as large. The genes are TRBV12-3 or TRBV12-4 and TRBJ2-1; 13 bases are shared with TRBD2. The ends lost 3 bases at V and 2 bases at J; junction bases unmatched: 13. The CDR3 has 20 residues. Written as DNA, the CDR3 is TGTGCCAGCAGTTTTATCGGACTAGCGGGAGCTTTTCCTACCTACAATGAGCAGTTCTTC. It specifies CASSFIGLAGAFPTYNEQFF.

This clonotype was seen more than once but under ten times. The genes are TRBV29-1 and TRBJ1-2; the match to TRBD1 covers 7 bases. V was pared by 3 bases and J by 3 bases, with 7 bases of the junction left unmatched. This CDR3 has 14 residues. From germline, CDR1 is SQVTM and CDR2 ANQGSEA. The CDR3 sequence: CSVDAGGRDYGYTF. CDR3 in DNA: TGCAGCGTTGACGCAGGGGGTCGGGACTATGGCTACACCTTC.

CDR3 amino acids: CASSHPRDGANVLTF. Written as DNA, the CDR3 is TGTGCCAGCAGCCACCCGCGGGATGGGGCCAACGTCCTGACTTTC. The chain combines TRBV3-1 with TRBJ2-6; D may be TRBD2 (6 bases). The CDR3 has 15 residues. CDR1 is LGHDT, CDR2 YNNKEL, per germline (reference sequence). Trimming pared 3 bases from V and 3 bases from J, leaving 9 bases between. The variable domain in full, with the rest retrieved from reference TRBV3-1 and TRBJ2-6, is DTAVSQTPKYLVTQMGNDKSIKCEQNLGHDTMYWYKQDSKKFLKIMFSYNNKELIINETVPNRFSPKSPDKAHLNLHINSLELGDSAVYFCASSHPRDGANVLTFGAGSRLTVL.

The V call is TRBV12-3 or TRBV12-4, the J call TRBJ1-1; 7 nucleotides line up with TRBD1. Germline trimming cut 5 bases from V and 4 bases from J; bases unmatched to any gene: 22. CDR3 size: 19 residues. DNA of the CDR3: TGTGCCAGCAGTATACACGGACCTTCTCCGGGACAGAGATCCACTGAAGCTTTCTTT. Residues: CASSIHGPSPGQRSTEAFF.

This clonotype was detected a few times. The rearrangement uses TRBV5-4 and TRBJ2-1; 10 nucleotides align to TRBD2. Germline V gene lookup returns CDR1 SGHNT and CDR2 YYREEE (reference sequence). CDR3 length equals 15 residues. V lost 4 bases and J lost 5; bases outside the gene matches: 6. The CDR3 protein is CASSPPSGSNNEQFF. For the CDR3, the DNA is TGTGCCAGCAGCCCACCTAGCGGGAGCAACAATGAGCAGTTCTTC.

The J gene is TRBJ1-6, the V gene TRBV5-1; a weak D match, TRBD1 (5 bases). Germline V gives CDR1 SGHRS, CDR2 YFSETQ. The V and J ends lost 3 bases and 8 bases respectively, with 15 bases between them. This CDR3 is 15 amino acids long. The CDR3 region has the DNA TGCGCCAGCAGCTGGAGGGAGGGGAGAGATTCACCCCTCCACTTT. Translated, it gives CASSWREGRDSPLHF.

This clonotype has more than one count but fewer than ten. The chain employs TRBV10-3 and TRBJ1-3; weak D call: TRBD1 (5 bases). Trimming shortened V by 7 bases and J by 0 bases, and 16 bases separated the two germline ends. There are 16 residues in the CDR3. Germline V gene data show CDR1 as ENHRY and CDR2 as SYGVKD. CDR3 DNA sequence: TGTGCCATCAAAACCCGGGACGGGAGCTCTGGAAACACCATATATTTT. Translated, it gives CAIKTRDGSSGNTIYF.

This clonotype was counted a few times. This chain uses TRBV20-1 with TRBJ2-3; 9 bases are shared with TRBD1. Unmatched junction bases numbered 10, after V lost 5 bases and J lost 4 bases. This CDR3 spans 15 amino acids. CDR1 DFQATT and CDR2 SNEGSKA come from the germline V gene (reference sequence). CDR3 sequence: CSAARGDRAPDTQYF. The CDR3, as DNA: TGCAGTGCTGCTAGGGGGGACAGGGCCCCAGATACGCAGTATTTT.

The rearrangement uses TRBV12-3 or TRBV12-4 and TRBJ2-5; 7 nucleotides line up with TRBD2. The V and J ends lost 6 bases and 5 bases, in that order; junction bases with no gene match: 12. CDR3 length: 15 amino acids. The CDR3 DNA sequence: TGTGCCAGCAGACGCTCATCTAGGGACTACGAGACCCAGTACTTC. Its translation is CASRRSSRDYETQYF.

This clonotype was counted only a few times. The chain links TRBV20-1 to TRBJ1-2, with a tentative D call TRBD1 (5 bases). V shed 3 bases and J shed 6 bases, with 8 bases lying between them. CDR1 DFQATT and CDR2 SNEGSKA come from the germline V gene (reference sequence). This CDR3 region has 11 residues. The CDR3: CSARRGDGYTF. In nucleotides, the CDR3 is TGCAGTGCTAGGAGGGGTGATGGCTACACCTTC.

The chain couples TRBV7-2 to TRBJ1-2; tentatively, D is TRBD1 (5 bases). Deletions cut 4 bases from V and 3 bases from J, with 18 bases between. This CDR3 spans 16 amino acids. In germline, CDR1 is SGHTA, CDR2 FQGNSA. The CDR3 DNA is TGTGCCAGCAGCTCCCTCCAGGGTCGCCCTCACTATGGCTACACCTTC. Protein sequence: CASSSLQGRPHYGYTF.

The CDR3 DNA reads as TGTGCCAGCAGCCACTCGTGGGCGTCTGCCTACGAGCAGTACTTC. Its protein is CASSHSWASAYEQYF. The rearrangement links TRBV7-2 to TRBJ2-7; no reliable D call. The CDR3 covers 15 residues. The V end lost 5 bases, the J end lost 2 bases, and 16 bases lay between the germline ends. The germline V gene encodes CDR1 SGHTA and CDR2 FQGNSA.

V is TRBV18 and J is TRBJ2-5, with D perhaps assigned TRBD1 or TRBD2 (5 bases each). V lost 6 bases to trimming and J lost 0 bases, with 14 bases between them. This CDR3 is built from 15 residues. CDR1 is KGHSH, CDR2 LQKENI, per germline. This CDR3 is CASSPTERYQETQYF. The CDR3, as DNA: TGTGCCAGCTCCCCGACAGAGCGGTACCAAGAGACCCAGTACTTC.

This clonotype occurred a few times. The rearrangement joins TRBV7-2 to TRBJ2-4; a weak D match, TRBD2 (5 bases). With 3 bases removed from V and 8 bases from J, the gap between germline ends came to 17 bases. This CDR3 has 15 residues. Per the germline V gene, CDR1 is SGHTA and CDR2 is FQGNSA. CDR3: CASSFYGVAVDIQYF. DNA for the CDR3: TGTGCCAGCAGCTTCTACGGGGTTGCGGTGGACATTCAGTACTTC.

This chain links TRBV10-3 with TRBJ2-1; TRBD2 matches at 10 bases. Germline CDR1 is ENHRY and CDR2 is SYGVKD. Trimming at V came to 3 bases and at J to 1 base, leaving 3 bases not matched to a gene. The CDR3 has 16 amino acids. The CDR3 sequence is CAISDPTSGSYNEQFF. The CDR3 DNA follows: TGTGCCATCAGTGACCCGACTAGCGGGTCCTACAATGAGCAGTTCTTC.

V gene TRBV7-3 combines with J gene TRBJ2-7; the D gene is possibly TRBD1 (5 bases). Between the trimmed V and J ends, which lost 3 bases and 2 bases, there was a span of 8 bases. This CDR3 has 13 amino acids. The germline V gene encodes CDR1 SGHTA and CDR2 FQGTGA. CDR3 sequence reads: CASSFDRAYEQYF. For the CDR3, the DNA is TGTGCCAGCAGCTTCGACAGAGCCTACGAGCAGTACTTC.

The V and J genes are TRBV27 and TRBJ2-7, with TRBD1 matching 8 bases. The germline CDR1 and CDR2 sequences are MNHEY and SMNVEV (reference sequence). Losses at the gene ends were 6 bases for V and 3 bases for J; bases not matched to a gene: 7. The CDR3 extends over 14 amino acids. The CDR3 here is CASSGQGQNYEQYF. The CDR3 DNA is TGTGCCAGCAGCGGACAGGGCCAAAACTACGAGCAGTACTTC.

The V and J genes are TRBV9 and TRBJ1-1, with D maybe TRBD1 (5 bases). Trimming removed 6 bases from V and 1 base from J, with 16 bases in between. In germline, CDR1 is SGDLS, CDR2 YYNGEE. The CDR3 covers 15 residues. The CDR3 DNA sequence: TGTGCCAGCACCAGGTCAGGGACCAGGAACACTGAAGCTTTCTTT. Protein sequence: CASTRSGTRNTEAFF. Drawing the rest from reference TRBV9 and TRBJ1-1, the complete variable domain is DSGVTQTPKHLITATGQRVTLRCSPRSGDLSVYWYQQSLDQGLQFLIQYYNGEERAKGNILERFSAQQFPDLHSELNLSSLELGDSALYFCASTRSGTRNTEAFFGQGTRLTVV.

This rearrangement joins TRBV29-1 to TRBJ2-7; 9 bases are shared with TRBD2. The CDR3 covers 15 residues. Losses at the gene ends were 3 bases for V and 7 bases for J; bases not matched to a gene: 13. CDR1 is SQVTM and CDR2 is ANQGSEA in the germline V gene. CDR3 protein: CSVDFRREGREEQYF. The CDR3 nucleotides are TGCAGCGTTGACTTCCGGCGGGAGGGCCGAGAAGAGCAGTACTTC.

The genes are TRBV20-1 and TRBJ2-3, with a possible D match to TRBD2 (5 bases). Germline lookup yields CDR1 DFQATT and CDR2 SNEGSKA (reference sequence). The CDR3 covers 15 residues. V lost 1 base to trimming and J lost 5 bases, with 16 bases between them. CDR3: CSARGLLVLEDTQYF. In DNA form, the CDR3 reads TGCAGTGCTAGAGGGCTACTAGTTCTAGAAGATACGCAGTATTTT.

The chain carries TRBV4-2 and TRBJ1-4; D may be TRBD1 (6 bases). The V end was cut by 1 base, the J end by 3 bases, with 15 bases between. This CDR3 contains 17 residues. Germline CDR1 is LGHNA and CDR2 is YNFKEQ. The DNA of the CDR3 is TGTGCCAGCAGCCAAGTTCTCAGGGGCCGCTCTAATGAAAAACTGTTTTTT. It encodes CASSQVLRGRSNEKLFF.

This clonotype appeared a few times. The J gene is TRBJ2-1, the V gene TRBV24-1; 9 nucleotides align to TRBD2. J gave up 3 bases and V 4 bases, and 6 bases lay outside the gene matches. This CDR3 has 16 residues. Looked up from germline, CDR1 is KGHDR and CDR2 is SFDVKD. Here the CDR3 DNA reads TGTGCCACCAGTGACAGTAGCGGGAGATACTACAATGAGCAGTTCTTC. Translated, it gives CATSDSSGRYYNEQFF.

This clonotype occurred a few times. V gene TRBV30 combines with J gene TRBJ2-2; D may be TRBD1 (5 bases). CDR1 and CDR2 from the germline V gene are GTSNPN and SVGIG (reference sequence). CDR3 length: 14 amino acids. DNA for the CDR3: TGTGCGTCCGCACAGGCTGGCTTTACCGGGGAGCTGTTTTTT. It yields the protein CASAQAGFTGELFF.

The CDR3 protein is CASSPRLETQYF. The CDR3 DNA reads TGTGCCAGCTCACCACGTCTCGAGACCCAGTACTTC. This rearrangement joins TRBV18 to TRBJ2-5; D gene uncertain. CDR1 KGHSH and CDR2 LQKENI come from the germline V gene. V lost 1 base and J 5 bases, leaving 5 bases between the germline ends. This CDR3 is built from 12 residues.

This clonotype was recorded at least ten times. This sequence joins TRBV6-1 and TRBJ2-7; 8 bases agree with TRBD1. There are 15 residues in the CDR3. The germline V gene encodes CDR1 MNHNS and CDR2 SASEGT. Unmatched junction bases numbered 5, after V lost 1 base and J lost 3 bases. The CDR3 here is CASSEVGQGGYEQYV. Here the CDR3 DNA reads TGTGCCAGCAGTGAAGTCGGACAGGGTGGCTACGAGCAGTACGTC.